These 2 T cell receptor beta chains share one sample of origin, sequenced in a study of spatial heterogeneity in lung cancer. Regarding the study as a whole: Tumoral mutation counts were tracked by counts of expanded intratumoral alpha and beta TCRs.

These receptors have no identified antigens. Stated time point: sample taken at primary tumor resection. TCRdb fed the 5' RACE reads into MiXCR, producing one record per CDR3 protein. The sample has about 3,000 distinct CDR3 sequences; 9.5% to 14% are singletons. The sample in question was lung tumor tissue, obtained at surgery. The source of these receptors is a male donor with early-stage non-small cell lung cancer.

By share of the sample, this clonotype is medium-sized. The chain is built from TRBV29-1 and TRBJ2-7; tentatively, D is TRBD1 or TRBD2 (6 bases each). Per the germline V gene, CDR1 is SQVTM and CDR2 is ANQGSEA. CDR3 size: 13 residues. Trimming removed 5 bases at V and 4 bases at J, with 15 bases between. The CDR3 spells CSVQVRGTYEQYF. DNA for the CDR3: TGCAGCGTTCAGGTACGCGGGACATACGAGCAGTACTTC.

V usage is TRBV20-1 and J usage is TRBJ2-7; TRBD2 matches 10 bases. The CDR3 runs 15 residues. CDR1 is DFQATT, CDR2 SNEGSKA, per germline (reference sequence). Trimming removed 0 bases from V and 2 bases from J; junction bases left unmatched: 4. CDR3 protein: CSARDLGLATYEQYF. CDR3 nucleotides: TGCAGTGCTAGAGATCTGGGACTAGCGACCTACGAGCAGTACTTC.